Listed here is a single T cell receptor (beta chain). CDR3 length: 16 amino acids. Trimming at V came to 4 bases and at J to 2 bases, leaving 5 bases not matched to a gene. Germline V gene lookup returns CDR1 SGHNT and CDR2 YYREEE (reference sequence). The record originates from a study of blood T cell repertoires in COVID-19. Overall study: Samples came from the United States, Italy and Spain, spanning acute and convalescent COVID-19. PBMCs, B-cell-depleted T cells, or T cells provided the cDNA or gDNA that made up the material.

In the study's own analysis: Scientists estimated how many nucleated cells there were by amplifying reference gene primers. TCRdb keeps only in-frame clones here, not all; method: immunoSEQ multiplex PCR. The V and J calls and clone size were taken over from that table, and D and trimming were inferred from the DNA. The sample contains 110,000 or so clones, around 83% of which appear only once. This chain joins TRBV5-4 and TRBJ2-3; TRBD2 aligns across 12 bases. The sequence derives from a man aged 40-50 years with acute or convalescent COVID-19. Sequencing used peripheral blood. CDR3 DNA sequence: TGTGCCAGCAGCCCTGGGACTAGCGGGTACACAGATACGCAGTATTTT. Amino acids: CASSPGTSGYTDTQYF.